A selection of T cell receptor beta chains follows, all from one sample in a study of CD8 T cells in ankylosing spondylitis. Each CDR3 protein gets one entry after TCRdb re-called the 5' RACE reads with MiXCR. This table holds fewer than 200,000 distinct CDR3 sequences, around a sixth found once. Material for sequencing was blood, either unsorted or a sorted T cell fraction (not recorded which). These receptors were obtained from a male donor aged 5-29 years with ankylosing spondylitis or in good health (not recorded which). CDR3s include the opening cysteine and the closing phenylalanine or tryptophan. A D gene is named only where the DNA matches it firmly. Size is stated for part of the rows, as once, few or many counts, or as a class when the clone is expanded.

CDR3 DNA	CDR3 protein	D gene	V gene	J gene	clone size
TGTGCCAGCTCACAGGACTCCTACGAGCAGTACTTC	CASSQDSYEQYF	-	TRBV18	TRBJ2-7	many
TGTGCCGGAATACTTAGCGGGGCGGGCTACGAGCAGTACTTC	CAGILSGAGYEQYF	TRBD2	TRBV30	TRBJ2-7	many
TGTGCCAGCAGCTTTTGGGGGATAAACCCCGACGAAGACAATGAGCAGTTCTTC	CASSFWGINPDEDNEQFF	-	TRBV5-6	TRBJ2-1	many
TGTGCCAGCAGCTTAGCGCGAGGGCAGAACACCGGGGAGCTGTTTTTT	CASSLARGQNTGELFF	-	TRBV7-9	TRBJ2-2	many
TGTGCCATCAGTGATTTAGACCCTGGCTACACCTTC	CAISDLDPGYTF	-	TRBV10-3	TRBJ1-2	many
TGTGCCATCAAGGACTTAGCGGGAGAGACCCAGTACTTC	CAIKDLAGETQYF	TRBD2	TRBV10-3	TRBJ2-5	many
TGCAGCGTTGATCAGACGAACACTGAAGCTTTCTTT	CSVDQTNTEAFF	-	TRBV29-1	TRBJ1-1	many
TGTGCCACCGAAGACGAAGGCGCACACACGGAAGCTTTCTTT	CATEDEGAHTEAFF	-	TRBV10-3	TRBJ1-1	many
TGCAGCGTTAAGTTTGCGGAAGAGACCCAGTACTTC	CSVKFAEETQYF	-	TRBV29-1	TRBJ2-5	many
TGTGCCAGCAGTTCCCCCTCCCTCGGAGATACGCAGTATTTT	CASSSPSLGDTQYF	-	TRBV27	TRBJ2-3	many
TGCAGCGTTGACGCGGCGGGAGTACCAGATACGCAGTATTTT	CSVDAAGVPDTQYF	TRBD2	TRBV29-1	TRBJ2-3	many
TGTGCCAGCAGTTACGGACAGTTGGCCTATGGCTACACCTTC	CASSYGQLAYGYTF	-	TRBV6-6	TRBJ1-2	many
TGTGCCAGCAGTTTTCAACGCGCCCAGGCGGGGGCCAACGTCCTGACTTTC	CASSFQRAQAGANVLTF	-	TRBV7-2	TRBJ2-6	many
TGTGCCAGCAGCCAACGACCCGACAGGGCGGCCTATGACGGTGAGCAGTTCTTC	CASSQRPDRAAYDGEQFF	TRBD1	TRBV3-1	TRBJ2-1	-
TGTGCCAGCAGCTTTTCCCGGGACGTGACCGGGGAGCTGTTTTTT	CASSFSRDVTGELFF	-	TRBV7-9	TRBJ2-2	-
TGTGCCAGCAGCTTCGTAGAACAGGTTCGGACTGGGGCCAACGTCCTGACTTTC	CASSFVEQVRTGANVLTF	-	TRBV11-2	TRBJ2-6	many
TGCGCCAGCAGCCTACTCCCTTCGGGAGACTTTCTCTACGAGCAGTACTTC	CASSLLPSGDFLYEQYF	-	TRBV5-1	TRBJ2-7	many
TGCGCCAGCAGTGCCGTCCGGGATAGTAACAATGAGCAGTTCTTC	CASSAVRDSNNEQFF	-	TRBV10-2	TRBJ2-1	many
TGTGCCAGCAGTCGAAGGGGACTAGCGGGAAAGGATACGCAGTATTTT	CASSRRGLAGKDTQYF	TRBD2	TRBV6-5	TRBJ2-3	-
TGCAGTGCTAGAGCTGTGACAGGCGTATCACCCCTCCACTTT	CSARAVTGVSPLHF	-	TRBV20-1	TRBJ1-6	many
TGTGCCAGCTCACCACAGTCGGGCAGATTAAGAGAGACCCAGTACTTC	CASSPQSGRLRETQYF	-	TRBV18	TRBJ2-5	few
TGTGCCAGCAGCTTTCTAAGGAGTGGGGAGACCCAGTACTTC	CASSFLRSGETQYF	-	TRBV27	TRBJ2-5	many
TGCAGTGCTTTCCCCCCGGGAGGTATGCGACAAGAGACCCAGTACTTC	CSAFPPGGMRQETQYF	TRBD2	TRBV20-1	TRBJ2-5	-
TGTGCCAGCTCACCAGGGGATCGGTACATTCAGTACTTC	CASSPGDRYIQYF	-	TRBV18	TRBJ2-4	many
TGTGCCACCAGTGGGTCAGCGGGAGGGCCGAGGACCGGGGAGCTGTTTTTT	CATSGSAGGPRTGELFF	TRBD2	TRBV24-1	TRBJ2-2	many
TGTGCCAGCAGCGGTAAAGAGACCCAGTACTTC	CASSGKETQYF	-	TRBV7-2	TRBJ2-5	many
TGTGCCACCAGCGTTGGGGGAACAGATACGCAGTATTTT	CATSVGGTDTQYF	-	TRBV24-1	TRBJ2-3	many
TGCAGTGTAGTCCGGGTGACTAGCGGGTTTCCCTACGAGCAGTACTTC	CSVVRVTSGFPYEQYF	TRBD2	TRBV29-1	TRBJ2-7	many
TGTGCCAGCAGTTTTGGGGCGGGAGGGCCGTTTGAGCAGTTCTTC	CASSFGAGGPFEQFF	TRBD2	TRBV12-3/TRBV12-4	TRBJ2-1	many
TGCAGTGCTAGAGATCTCCAGAACACTGAAGCTTTCTTT	CSARDLQNTEAFF	-	TRBV20-1	TRBJ1-1	-
TGTGCCAGCAGTTCACACTTTGGGACAGGAAATTCACCCCTCCACTTT	CASSSHFGTGNSPLHF	TRBD1	TRBV11-2	TRBJ1-6	many
TGCAGCGTAATGAACACTGAAGCTTTCTTT	CSVMNTEAFF	-	TRBV29-1	TRBJ1-1	many